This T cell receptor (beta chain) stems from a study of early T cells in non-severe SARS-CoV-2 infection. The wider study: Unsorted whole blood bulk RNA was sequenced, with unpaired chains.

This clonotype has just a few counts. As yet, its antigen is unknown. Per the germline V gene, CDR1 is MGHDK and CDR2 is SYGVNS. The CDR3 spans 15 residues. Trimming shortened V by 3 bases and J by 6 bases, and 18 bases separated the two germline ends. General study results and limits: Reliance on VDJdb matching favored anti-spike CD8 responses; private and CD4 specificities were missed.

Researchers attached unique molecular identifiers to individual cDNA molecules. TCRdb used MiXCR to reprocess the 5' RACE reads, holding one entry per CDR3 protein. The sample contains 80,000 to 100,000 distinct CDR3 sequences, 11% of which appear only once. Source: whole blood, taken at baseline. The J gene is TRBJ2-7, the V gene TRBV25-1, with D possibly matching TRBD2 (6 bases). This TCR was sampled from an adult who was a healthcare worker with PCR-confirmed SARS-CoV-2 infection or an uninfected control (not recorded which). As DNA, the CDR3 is TGTGCCAGCAGTGAGCCCGGGGGAATTGGACGCGAGCAGTACTTC. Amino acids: CASSEPGGIGREQYF.